A selection of T cell receptor beta chains follows, all from one sample in a study of PD-1 blockade in classical Hodgkin lymphoma. The repertoire was sequenced with immunoSEQ multiplex PCR; TCRdb's copy has only in-frame clones and lacks some. The sample lists 25,000 to 35,000 clones; around 86% were seen once. The sample in question was CD4+ T cells from blood, obtained before the fourth cycle of nivolumab. The receptors were sampled from a human donor with classical Hodgkin lymphoma. The CDR3 runs from the conserved cysteine through the conserved F or W. D genes are given only for firm matches. Not all rows give a size; the values are once, few, many and, for expanded clones, a class.

D: TRBD1
J: TRBJ2-3
V: TRBV5-4
size: .
CDR3: CASSNPGQGLDTQYF
DNA: TGTGCCAGCAGCAACCCCGGACAGGGCCTAGATACGCAGTATTTT

D: TRBD1
J: TRBJ1-6
V: TRBV27
size: .
CDR3: CASRLQGRAYNSPLHF
DNA: TGTGCCAGCAGGTTACAGGGGAGGGCCTATAATTCACCCCTCCACTTT

D: .
J: TRBJ2-7
V: TRBV5-5
size: .
CDR3: CASSFLGGTTYEQYF
DNA: TGTGCCAGCAGCTTCCTGGGGGGCACTACCTACGAGCAGTACTTC

D: .
J: TRBJ2-7
V: TRBV7-2
size: .
CDR3: CASSPYSTYYEQYF
DNA: TGTGCCAGCAGCCCCTACTCGACGTACTACGAGCAGTACTTC

D: .
J: TRBJ1-3
V: TRBV5-1
size: .
CDR3: CASSLERGGNTIYF
DNA: TGCGCCAGCAGCTTGGAACGGGGTGGAAACACCATATATTTT

D: .
J: TRBJ2-7
V: TRBV28
size: .
CDR3: CASSFRYEQYF
DNA: TGTGCCAGCAGTTTTCGGTACGAGCAGTACTTC

D: .
J: TRBJ2-3
V: TRBV18
size: .
CDR3: CASSPSTDTQYF
DNA: TGTGCCAGCTCACCATCCACAGATACGCAGTATTTT

D: TRBD2
J: TRBJ2-3
V: TRBV11-1
size: .
CDR3: CASSLPRDYQNTDTQYF
DNA: TGTGCCAGCAGCTTACCCCGGGACTACCAAAACACAGATACGCAGTATTTT

D: .
J: TRBJ1-1
V: TRBV28
size: .
CDR3: CASSYLQLNTEAFF
DNA: TGTGCCAGCAGTTACCTTCAGCTGAACACTGAAGCTTTCTTT

D: TRBD1
J: TRBJ1-1
V: TRBV18
size: .
CDR3: CASSLRTGWTTEAFF
DNA: TGTGCCAGCTCATTAAGGACAGGGTGGACCACTGAAGCTTTCTTT

D: TRBD1
J: TRBJ1-3
V: TRBV7-2
size: .
CDR3: CASSGRTGSGNTIYF
DNA: TGTGCCAGCAGCGGCCGGACAGGCTCTGGAAACACCATATATTTT

D: TRBD2
J: TRBJ2-7
V: TRBV6-1
size: .
CDR3: CASTATSGSTYEQYF
DNA: TGTGCCAGCACCGCAACTAGCGGGAGCACCTACGAGCAGTACTTC

D: .
J: TRBJ2-7
V: TRBV5-5
size: .
CDR3: CASGGVRGYEQYF
DNA: TGTGCCAGCGGTGGGGTACGGGGCTACGAGCAGTACTTC

D: TRBD2
J: TRBJ2-5
V: TRBV6-5
size: .
CDR3: CASSWVAGVRSETQYF
DNA: TGTGCCAGCAGTTGGGTAGCGGGGGTGCGTTCCGAGACCCAGTACTTC

D: TRBD1
J: TRBJ2-1
V: TRBV4-1
size: .
CDR3: CASSPDRAFNNEQFF
DNA: TGCGCCAGCAGCCCCGACAGGGCGTTCAACAATGAGCAGTTCTTC

D: .
J: TRBJ1-5
V: TRBV4-1
size: .
CDR3: CASSQDQQGGQPQHF
DNA: TGCGCCAGCAGCCAAGATCAACAGGGCGGCCAGCCCCAGCATTTT

D: .
J: TRBJ1-6
V: TRBV10-1
size: .
CDR3: CASSVSGSPLHF
DNA: TGCGCCAGCAGTGTATCAGGATCACCCCTCCACTTT

D: .
J: TRBJ2-4
V: TRBV10-3
size: .
CDR3: CAISDRGRGGNIQYF
DNA: TGTGCCATCAGTGATCGGGGGCGCGGGGGAAACATTCAGTACTTC

D: .
J: TRBJ1-6
V: TRBV14
size: few
CDR3: CASSPQARGGGRSPLHF
DNA: TGTGCCAGCAGCCCGCAGGCCAGGGGAGGCGGGCGTTCACCCCTCCACTTT

D: TRBD1
J: TRBJ2-5
V: TRBV30
size: .
CDR3: CAWSSGGTKTQYF
DNA: TGTGCCTGGAGTTCAGGGGGCACGAAGACCCAGTACTTC

D: .
J: TRBJ2-1
V: TRBV5-4
size: .
CDR3: CASSPHWQQSNEQFF
DNA: TGTGCCAGCAGCCCCCATTGGCAGCAGAGCAATGAGCAGTTCTTC

D: .
J: TRBJ1-3
V: TRBV7-6
size: .
CDR3: CASSVKTKGDTIYF
DNA: TGTGCCAGCAGCGTAAAAACTAAGGGAGACACCATATATTTT

D: TRBD2
J: TRBJ2-1
V: TRBV19
size: .
CDR3: CASMRSGEAYNEQFF
DNA: TGTGCCAGTATGCGTAGCGGGGAGGCTTACAATGAGCAGTTCTTC

D: .
J: TRBJ2-5
V: TRBV9
size: .
CDR3: CASSEGEVETQYF
DNA: TGTGCCAGCAGCGAGGGTGAAGTGGAGACCCAGTACTTC

D: TRBD1
J: TRBJ1-1
V: TRBV10-3
size: few
CDR3: CAITPGQGKNTEAFF
DNA: TGTGCCATCACCCCGGGACAGGGTAAGAACACTGAAGCTTTCTTT

D: .
J: TRBJ2-3
V: TRBV6-5
size: .
CDR3: CASRTRDWADTQYF
DNA: TGTGCCAGCCGTACGCGGGACTGGGCAGATACGCAGTATTTT

D: .
J: TRBJ2-7
V: TRBV7-9
size: .
CDR3: CASSLSVLPPFW
DNA: TGTGCCAGCAGCTTATCAGTTTTACCCCCGTTTTGG

D: .
J: TRBJ2-5
V: TRBV28
size: .
CDR3: CASSLSPSRLGRETQYF
DNA: TGTGCCAGCAGTTTATCGCCCTCCCGGCTAGGGCGAGAGACCCAGTACTTC

D: TRBD1
J: TRBJ1-1
V: TRBV16
size: .
CDR3: CASSQFGGQGATFF
DNA: TGTGCCAGCAGCCAATTCGGTGGACAGGGGGCGACTTTCTTT

D: TRBD2
J: TRBJ2-3
V: TRBV5-1
size: .
CDR3: CASSLPTGTRSTDTQYF
DNA: TGCGCCAGCAGCCTACCTACCGGGACTAGAAGCACAGATACGCAGTATTTT

D: TRBD2
J: TRBJ2-7
V: TRBV27
size: .
CDR3: CASSRLAGSSYEQYF
DNA: TGTGCCAGCAGCCGACTAGCGGGGAGCTCCTACGAGCAGTACTTC

D: .
J: TRBJ1-6
V: TRBV27
size: once
CDR3: CASNAGGGSYNSPLHF
DNA: TGTGCCAGCAATGCCGGGGGGGGCTCCTATAATTCACCCCTCCACTTT

D: .
J: TRBJ2-1
V: TRBV27
size: .
CDR3: CASSYEGRFNEQFF
DNA: TGTGCCAGCAGTTACGAGGGTCGGTTCAATGAGCAGTTCTTC

D: TRBD2
J: TRBJ2-3
V: TRBV7-2
size: .
CDR3: CASRAWRGGLTDTQYF
DNA: TGTGCCAGCAGGGCCTGGCGGGGGGGACTCACAGATACGCAGTATTTT

D: .
J: TRBJ1-1
V: TRBV18
size: few
CDR3: CASSPGTEAFF
DNA: TGTGCCAGCTCACCAGGGACTGAAGCTTTCTTT

D: TRBD1
J: TRBJ2-7
V: TRBV11-2
size: .
CDR3: CASSFGQGTYEQYF
DNA: TGTGCCAGCAGCTTTGGACAGGGAACCTACGAGCAGTACTTC

D: TRBD1
J: TRBJ1-6
V: TRBV18
size: .
CDR3: CASSPRSSDRGNSPLHF
DNA: TGTGCCAGCTCACCACGATCTTCCGACAGGGGAAATTCACCCCTCCACTTT

D: .
J: TRBJ2-3
V: TRBV7-9
size: .
CDR3: CASFFFGTDTQYF
DNA: TGTGCCAGCTTCTTTTTCGGCACAGATACGCAGTATTTT

D: .
J: TRBJ1-6
V: TRBV27
size: .
CDR3: CASSLSVTRSSYNSPLHF
DNA: TGTGCCAGCAGTTTATCCGTGACACGGAGCTCCTATAATTCACCCCTCCACTTT

D: TRBD1
J: TRBJ1-1
V: TRBV6-1
size: .
CDR3: CASKGQGGTEAFF
DNA: TGTGCCAGCAAGGGACAGGGTGGCACTGAAGCTTTCTTT

D: .
J: TRBJ1-6
V: TRBV5-5
size: .
CDR3: CASSLDSQINSPLHF
DNA: TGTGCCAGCAGCTTGGATAGCCAAATTAATTCACCCCTCCACTTT